The 20 T cell receptor beta chains presented below share a single source sample, sequenced in a study of T cell responses to AZD1222 COVID-19 vaccine. Sequencing used immunoSEQ multiplex PCR; TCRdb keeps in-frame clones, though not all of them. In the table there are approximately 120,000 clones, roughly 93% of which are singletons. Here the sequenced sample was peripheral blood, taken on day 0 of AZD1222 vaccination. Receptor source: an adult in good health.

The J gene is TRBJ2-1, the V gene TRBV9; TRBD2 might be the D (7 bases). CDR3 size: 15 residues. Germline loops: CDR1 SGDLS, CDR2 YYNGEE. V lost 4 bases, J lost 1 base, and 12 bases lay in between. The chain's CDR3 is CASSKGGLSYNEQFF. The CDR3, as DNA: TGTGCCAGCAGCAAGGGGGGGCTTTCCTACAATGAGCAGTTCTTC.

This rearrangement joins TRBV27 to TRBJ2-4; D may be TRBD1 (6 bases). CDR1 MNHEY and CDR2 SMNVEV come from the germline V gene (reference sequence). V dropped 5 bases and J dropped 7 bases, with 24 bases sitting between them. The CDR3 loop spans 17 amino acids. CDR3 sequence: CASSRIRQGYYPNIQYF. The CDR3 DNA sequence: TGTGCCAGCAGTAGAATTAGGCAGGGGTATTATCCGAACATTCAGTACTTC.

This CDR3 reads CASSSVGGSPKRDGELFF. The CDR3 DNA is TGTGCCAGCAGTTCGGTCGGGGGCAGTCCAAAGAGAGACGGGGAGCTGTTTTTT. This chain links TRBV11-2 with TRBJ2-2; D may match TRBD1 or TRBD2 (6 bases each). The germline V gene encodes CDR1 SGHAT and CDR2 FQNNGV. V lost 6 bases, J lost 7 bases, and 27 bases lay in between. CDR3 length: 18 amino acids.

This chain joins TRBV5-3 and TRBJ1-1; possibly TRBD1 for D (5 bases). TRBV5-3 is labeled an ORF, and its function is uncertain. Trimming cost V 3 bases and J 5 bases, with 14 bases left between them. This CDR3 region has 14 residues. The CDR3 spells CARSYGAILTEAFF. The CDR3 DNA sequence: TGTGCCAGAAGCTATGGGGCGATACTAACTGAAGCTTTCTTT.

This chain connects TRBV7-8 to TRBJ1-5; 7 positions match TRBD1. J lost 5 bases, V lost 1 base, and 2 bases had no gene match. Germline V gives CDR1 SGHVS, CDR2 FQNEAQ. This CDR3 is 14 amino acids long. The CDR3 DNA follows: TGTGCCAGCAGCTTAGGGGACAGTTATCAGCCCCAGCATTTT. The encoded protein is CASSLGDSYQPQHF.

The genes are TRBV5-5 and TRBJ1-5; D not resolved. CDR3 length: 16 residues. The V and J ends lost 3 bases and 4 bases respectively, with 17 bases between them. CDR1 is SGHKS and CDR2 is YYEKEE in the germline V gene (reference sequence). The CDR3 DNA reads TGTGCCAGCAGCTACGGGCCGGGAGACCAAAATCAGCCCCAGCATTTT. Translating it yields CASSYGPGDQNQPQHF.

V gene TRBV18 combines with J gene TRBJ1-2; TRBD1 matches at 8 bases. Germline V gene data show CDR1 as KGHSH and CDR2 as LQKENI. This CDR3 contains 16 residues. J was trimmed by 5 bases and V by 2 bases; bases with no gene match: 10. The CDR3 DNA follows: TGTGCCAGCTCACCATACTCCGGGCAGGGGGCGTATGGCTACACCTTC. Translating it yields CASSPYSGQGAYGYTF. Using reference TRBV18 and TRBJ1-2 for the parts outside the CDR3, the full variable domain is NAGVMQNPRHLVRRRGQEARLRCSPMKGHSHVYWYRQLPEEGLKFMVYLQKENIIDESGMPKERFSAEFPKEGPSILRIQQVVRGDSAAYFCASSPYSGQGAYGYTFGSGTRLTVV.

This clone was observed once. The chain carries TRBV19 and TRBJ1-5; 7 nucleotides line up with TRBD1. The junction had 6 bases not matched to a gene; V was cut back by 8 bases and J by 5 bases. CDR1 is LNHDA, CDR2 SQIVND, per germline (reference sequence). The CDR3 is 13 amino acids. The chain's CDR3 is CASARDSDQPQHF. The CDR3 region has the DNA TGTGCCAGTGCAAGGGACAGCGATCAGCCCCAGCATTTT.

V and J are TRBV19 and TRBJ2-1, with D possibly being TRBD2 (5 bases). This CDR3 comprises 18 residues. The ends were cut back, 4 bases at V and 8 bases at J, with 27 bases in the middle. Germline V gives CDR1 LNHDA, CDR2 SQIVND (reference sequence). CDR3 region: CASSSPADPARPRDEQFF. For the CDR3, the DNA is TGTGCCAGTAGTAGCCCCGCGGACCCCGCTCGACCGAGGGATGAGCAGTTCTTC.

This rearrangement joins TRBV18 to TRBJ1-2, with a weak D call TRBD1 (6 bases). The CDR3 has 14 residues. V lost 4 bases and J 5 bases, leaving 14 bases between the germline ends. In germline, CDR1 is KGHSH, CDR2 LQKENI. CDR3: CASSLRDTAYGYTF. Written as DNA, the CDR3 is TGTGCCAGCTCACTCCGGGACACCGCTTATGGCTACACCTTC. The full variable domain, its missing parts supplied by reference TRBV18 and TRBJ1-2, is NAGVMQNPRHLVRRRGQEARLRCSPMKGHSHVYWYRQLPEEGLKFMVYLQKENIIDESGMPKERFSAEFPKEGPSILRIQQVVRGDSAAYFCASSLRDTAYGYTFGSGTRLTVV.

This clone appeared a single time. This chain uses TRBV5-1 with TRBJ2-1, with D perhaps TRBD2 (7 bases). The CDR3 covers 15 residues. CDR1 SGHRS and CDR2 YFSETQ come from the germline V gene. The V and J ends lost 0 bases and 7 bases respectively, with 14 bases between them. CDR3: CASSLVGGRRNEQFF. As DNA, the CDR3 is TGCGCCAGCAGCTTGGTCGGGGGGCGGAGGAATGAGCAGTTCTTC.

This clone was counted once. V gene TRBV2 combines with J gene TRBJ2-1, with TRBD2 matching 9 bases. The germline V gene has CDR1 SNHLY and CDR2 FYNNEI. CDR3 size: 16 residues. V lost 4 bases and J lost 0; bases outside the gene matches: 4. The CDR3 sequence: CASSGGGVDSYNEQFF. CDR3 sequence (DNA): TGTGCCAGCAGTGGCGGGGGGGTCGACTCCTACAATGAGCAGTTCTTC. Full variable domain (missing parts from reference TRBV2 and TRBJ2-1): EPEVTQTPSHQVTQMGQEVILRCVPISNHLYFYWYRQILGQKVEFLVSFYNNEISEKSEIFDDQFSVERPDGSNFTLKIRSTKLEDSAMYFCASSGGGVDSYNEQFFGPGTRLTVL.

This clone was seen once. V and J are TRBV23-1 and TRBJ1-2, with D possibly being TRBD1 (5 bases). TRBV23-1 is sorted into the ORF group, with uncertain function. CDR3 length: 13 amino acids. The V gene lost 6 bases and the J gene lost 0 bases, with 8 bases spanning the gap. Written as DNA, the CDR3 is TGCGCCAGCAGACGCAGGGCTAACTATGGCTACACCTTC. Amino acid sequence: CASRRRANYGYTF.

In DNA form, the CDR3 reads TGTGCCAGCTCACCTAAGAGGTCCCCGGGCAATGAGCAGTTCTTC. This encodes CASSPKRSPGNEQFF. This chain joins TRBV18 and TRBJ2-1; D is undetermined. This CDR3 comprises 15 residues. Trimming pared 3 bases from V and 6 bases from J, leaving 15 bases between. CDR1 KGHSH and CDR2 LQKENI come from the germline V gene.

The rearrangement joins TRBV19 to TRBJ1-2, with unresolved D. The CDR3 consists of 15 residues. The germline V and J ends were trimmed by 5 bases and 6 bases, with 19 bases remaining between them. The germline V gene has CDR1 LNHDA and CDR2 SQIVND (reference sequence). The CDR3 loop reads CASSPRTEGRHGYTF. As DNA, the CDR3 is TGTGCCAGTAGTCCCCGGACGGAAGGGCGGCATGGCTACACCTTC.

In this sample, this clone turned up a few times. The chain carries TRBV7-9 and TRBJ1-1; D is undetermined. Germline-derived CDR1 and CDR2 are SEHNR and FQNEAQ (reference sequence). The length of the CDR3 is 14 residues. The V gene lost 2 bases and the J gene lost 3 bases, with 10 bases spanning the gap. The CDR3 loop reads CASSLSPSDTEAFF. CDR3 sequence (DNA): TGTGCCAGCAGCTTAAGTCCATCTGACACTGAAGCTTTCTTT.

The CDR3 DNA follows: TGTGCCAGCAGCGCACGACGGCACAGCTGGGACACTGAAGCTTTCTTT. Translating gives CASSARRHSWDTEAFF. The chain recombines TRBV21-1 with TRBJ1-1; TRBD1 is taken as the D call from the table, unchecked against the DNA. TRBV21-1 is labeled a pseudogene. The CDR3 extends over 16 amino acids.

The V gene is TRBV11-2, the J gene TRBJ2-4, with D perhaps matching TRBD2 (5 bases). This CDR3 comprises 17 residues. The germline CDR1 and CDR2 sequences are SGHAT and FQNNGV. V lost 5 bases and J lost 3, with 20 bases in between. CDR3 bases: TGTGCCAGCAGCCCTCTAGGGTGGGGAGTAGTCAAAAACATTCAGTACTTC. Translation: CASSPLGWGVVKNIQYF.

V is TRBV5-1 and J is TRBJ2-1; tentatively, D is TRBD2 (7 bases). Germline V gene lookup returns CDR1 SGHRS and CDR2 YFSETQ. Trimming took 4 bases from V and 5 from J, leaving 16 bases between them. There are 15 residues in the CDR3. The CDR3, as DNA: TGCGCCAGCAGCAAGGACAGCAGCGGGAACAATGAGCAGTTCTTC. Protein: CASSKDSSGNNEQFF.

This sequence joins TRBV5-1 and TRBJ1-1; perhaps TRBD1 as D (5 bases). Per the germline V gene, CDR1 is SGHRS and CDR2 is YFSETQ. With 2 bases removed from V and 5 bases from J, the gap between germline ends came to 10 bases. The CDR3 length is 13 residues. As DNA, the CDR3 is TGCGCCAGCAGCTTAAGGGGAGGGACTGAAGCTTTCTTT. Translation gives CASSLRGGTEAFF. The full variable domain, completed using reference TRBV5-1 and TRBJ1-1, is KAGVTQTPRYLIKTRGQQVTLSCSPISGHRSVSWYQQTPGQGLQFLFEYFSETQRNKGNFPGRFSGRQFSNSRSEMNVSTLELGDSALYLCASSLRGGTEAFFGQGTRLTVV.